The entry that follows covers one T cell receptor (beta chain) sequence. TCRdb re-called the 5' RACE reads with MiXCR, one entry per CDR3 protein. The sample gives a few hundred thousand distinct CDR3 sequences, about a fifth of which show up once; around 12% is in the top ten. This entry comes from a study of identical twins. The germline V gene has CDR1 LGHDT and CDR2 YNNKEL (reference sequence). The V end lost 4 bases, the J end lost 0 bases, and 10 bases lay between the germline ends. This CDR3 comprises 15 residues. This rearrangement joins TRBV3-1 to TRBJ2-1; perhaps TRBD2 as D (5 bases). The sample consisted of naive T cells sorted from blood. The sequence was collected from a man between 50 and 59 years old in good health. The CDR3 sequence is CASSLSTSSYNEQFF. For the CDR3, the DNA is TGTGCCAGCAGCCTATCAACTAGCTCCTACAATGAGCAGTTCTTC.